These 25 T cell receptor beta chains share one sample of origin, sequenced in a study of T cells in Graves' hyperthyroidism and ophthalmopathy. TCR beta CDR3 region amplification was performed from RNA transcripts. First-round RT-PCR of the TCR CDR3 relied on the HTBI primer set. TCRdb processed the multiplex PCR reads anew with MiXCR; each CDR3 protein has one entry. In the table there are about 250,000 distinct CDR3 sequences, 22% of which are singletons. Sample: blood. These receptor sequences come from a man aged 30 to 45 with Graves' ophthalmopathy.

This clonotype has more than one count but fewer than ten. V gene TRBV5-1 combines with J gene TRBJ2-1; no clear D. Germline CDR1 and CDR2: SGHRS and YFSETQ. Trimming pared 4 bases from V and 8 bases from J, leaving 13 bases between. This CDR3 spans 13 amino acids. CDR3 nucleotide sequence: TGCGCCAGCAGCGCGACAAACTGGGATGAGCAGTTCTTC. Translation gives CASSATNWDEQFF.

This clonotype was counted only a few times. In DNA, the CDR3 is TGTGCCAGCTCACCATGGGCGTCTGGAAACACCATATATTTT. Protein sequence: CASSPWASGNTIYF. The V and J genes are TRBV18 and TRBJ1-3; D uncertain. V was clipped by 2 bases and J by 1 base, with 6 bases between them. CDR3 length equals 14 residues. Germline-derived CDR1 and CDR2 are KGHSH and LQKENI.

The sample holds many counts of this clonotype. The CDR3 is CASSLHPGARDTEAFF. The CDR3 nucleotides read TGCGCCAGCAGCTTACATCCGGGGGCGAGGGACACTGAAGCTTTCTTT. V is TRBV5-1 and J is TRBJ1-1; D is possibly TRBD1 (6 bases). The germline V and J ends were trimmed by 2 bases and 3 bases, with 17 bases remaining between them. Germline values: CDR1 SGHRS, CDR2 YFSETQ. This CDR3 contains 16 residues.

This rearrangement joins TRBV10-3 to TRBJ2-3, with D perhaps TRBD1 (6 bases). Germline V gives CDR1 ENHRY, CDR2 SYGVKD. The V and J ends lost 10 bases and 4 bases respectively, with 12 bases between them. The CDR3 spans 12 residues. CDR3 region: CATSKGADTQYF. For the CDR3, the DNA is TGTGCCACCTCAAAGGGGGCAGATACGCAGTATTTT.

This clonotype was picked up many times. The chain is built from TRBV2 and TRBJ1-3; 8 nucleotides match TRBD1. The CDR3 totals 12 residues. Germline CDR1 is SNHLY and CDR2 is FYNNEI. After removal of 6 bases from V and 8 bases from J, the junction contained 3 bases not matched to a gene. CDR3 nucleotides: TGTGCCAGCAGGGAACAGGGGGACACCATATATTTT. Translated: CASREQGDTIYF.

This clonotype was picked up a small number of times. CDR3 in DNA: TGCGCCAGCTTTAGGGGAGGGGACGCAGATACGCAGTATTTT. It yields the protein CASFRGGDADTQYF. The chain couples TRBV5-1 to TRBJ2-3, with 7 nucleotides matching TRBD2. CDR3 length: 14 residues. CDR1 and CDR2 (germline): SGHRS, YFSETQ. The trim removed 7 bases at V and 4 bases at J, leaving 9 bases unmatched.

This clonotype was recorded at least ten times. The rearrangement links TRBV12-3 or TRBV12-4 to TRBJ2-7; no reliable D call. Trimming cost V 2 bases and J 1 base, with 6 bases left between them. The CDR3 contains 13 residues. As DNA, the CDR3 is TGTGCCAGCAGTTTAACGGATTCCTACGAGCAGTACTTC. Protein sequence: CASSLTDSYEQYF.

This clonotype occurred once. V is TRBV15 and J is TRBJ2-4; 7 positions match TRBD1. Germline lookup yields CDR1 LNHNV and CDR2 YYDKDF (reference sequence). This CDR3 has 14 residues. Trimming took 1 base from V and 5 from J; bases not matched to a gene: 2. CDR3: CATSRVGGQNIQYF. Written as DNA, the CDR3 is TGTGCCACCAGCAGAGTAGGGGGCCAAAACATTCAGTACTTC.

A remark on this clonotype: At one of its ends the junction is not consistent with the germline gene, which may arise from a read error. This rearrangement joins TRBV12-3 or TRBV12-4 to TRBJ1-2; 7 bases align to TRBD1. The CDR3 runs to 17 residues. The CDR3 loop is CASSLGEDRLRFDGYTF. The CDR3 nucleotides are TGTGCCAGCAGCTTAGGAGAGGACAGGCTCCGGTTCGATGGCTACACCTTC.

Many counts were recorded for this clonotype. J is TRBJ2-7 and V is TRBV28, with TRBD2 identical over 14 bases. CDR3 length: 14 residues. Germline-derived CDR1 and CDR2 are MDHEN and SYDVKM. V lost 6 bases and J lost 6; bases outside the gene matches: 4. The CDR3 DNA is TGTGCCAGCAGACCGGGACTAGCGGGAGTCGAGCAGTACTTC. Its protein product is CASRPGLAGVEQYF.

This chain connects TRBV6-1 to TRBJ2-7; TRBD2 might be the D (6 bases). V was shortened by 7 bases and J by 2 bases, with 9 bases between the two germline ends. The germline V gene has CDR1 MNHNS and CDR2 SASEGT. There are 12 residues in the CDR3. The CDR3 is CASIGLPYEQYF. Here the CDR3 DNA reads TGTGCCAGCATTGGACTACCCTACGAGCAGTACTTC.

The chain combines TRBV5-1 with TRBJ2-7, with D tentatively TRBD1 or TRBD2 (5 bases each). The V gene lost 2 bases and the J gene lost 2 bases, with 14 bases spanning the gap. This CDR3 contains 15 residues. CDR1 is SGHRS and CDR2 is YFSETQ in the germline V gene. CDR3 amino acids: CASSFSGGETYEQYF. CDR3 coding DNA: TGCGCCAGCAGCTTTTCTGGGGGTGAAACCTACGAGCAGTACTTC.

The CDR3 here is CASTWGSGNTIYF. The CDR3 nucleotides are TGTGCCAGCACCTGGGGCTCTGGAAACACCATATATTTT. This rearrangement joins TRBV2 to TRBJ1-3; D is unclear. Germline values: CDR1 SNHLY, CDR2 FYNNEI. The CDR3 length is 13 residues. The V gene lost 7 bases and the J gene lost 0 bases, with 7 bases spanning the gap.

J is TRBJ2-7 and V is TRBV5-6; D is possibly TRBD2 (5 bases). The CDR3 is 13 amino acids. The V end lost 1 base, the J end lost 6 bases, and 11 bases lay between the germline ends. Germline V gene sequence: CDR1 SGHDT, CDR2 YYEEEE. The CDR3: CASSLFLAGEQYF. The CDR3 bases are TGTGCCAGCAGCTTGTTCCTAGCTGGCGAGCAGTACTTC.

The gene calls are TRBV29-1 and TRBJ2-1, with D possibly matching TRBD1 (5 bases). CDR3 length: 12 residues. V was cut by 5 bases and J by 10 bases, with 15 bases left in between. Germline CDR1 SQVTM, CDR2 ANQGSEA. The CDR3 region is CSVPVGPGEQFF. In nucleotides, the CDR3 is TGCAGCGTTCCCGTAGGGCCAGGGGAGCAGTTCTTC.

V is TRBV27 and J is TRBJ2-4; D might be TRBD2 (6 bases). Germline values: CDR1 MNHEY, CDR2 SMNVEV (reference sequence). There are 13 residues in the CDR3. V lost 3 bases and J 4 bases, leaving 7 bases between the germline ends. DNA of the CDR3: TGTGCCAGCAGTTTCCGGGAGAAAAACATTCAGTACTTC. Protein: CASSFREKNIQYF.

A word on this clonotype: A much larger clone is a single base away; this may be a read error. The V call is TRBV5-1, the J call TRBJ2-3; 9 bases match TRBD2. Germline V gene sequence: CDR1 SGHRS, CDR2 YFSETQ. Trimming removed 5 bases from V and 0 bases from J; junction bases left unmatched: 13. The CDR3 has 18 amino acids. Here the CDR3 DNA reads TGCGCCAGCAGTCCCGATAGACTAGCGGAGACTAGCACAGATACGCAGTATTTT. Amino acids: CASSPDRLAETSTDTQYF.

This clonotype was counted a few times. The rearrangement joins TRBV11-2 to TRBJ2-3; 9 nucleotides match TRBD2. Looked up from germline, CDR1 is SGHAT and CDR2 is FQNNGV. The CDR3 has 16 amino acids. V was clipped by 5 bases and J by 4 bases; unmatched bases: 10. The CDR3 spells CASSQEGTSRADTQYF. For the CDR3, the DNA is TGTGCCAGCAGCCAAGAGGGGACTAGCAGGGCAGATACGCAGTATTTT.

The chain is built from TRBV7-9 and TRBJ1-1; a weak D match, TRBD1 (5 bases). CDR1 is SEHNR and CDR2 is FQNEAQ in the germline V gene (reference sequence). V dropped 2 bases and J dropped 5 bases, with 21 bases sitting between them. This CDR3 comprises 17 residues. In DNA form, the CDR3 reads TGTGCCAGCAGCTTAAGCGATTGGGTGGGGGGGAGGACTGAAGCTTTCTTT. It is translated as CASSLSDWVGGRTEAFF.

CDR3 DNA: TGTGCTAGTGGCCTAACCAGGGGGCAAGAGACCCAGTACTTC. This encodes CASGLTRGQETQYF. V gene TRBV12-5 combines with J gene TRBJ2-5; 7 positions agree with TRBD1. The length of the CDR3 is 14 residues. Trimming at V came to 6 bases and at J to 2 bases, leaving 6 bases not matched to a gene. Per germline, CDR1 LGHNT and CDR2 FRNRAP.

This clonotype turned up a few times. The chain links TRBV28 to TRBJ1-6; TRBD1 matches 12 bases. Trimming at V came to 2 bases and at J to 10 bases, leaving 6 bases not matched to a gene. The CDR3 is 16 amino acids. Germline V gives CDR1 MDHEN, CDR2 SYDVKM. The CDR3 nucleotides are TGTGCCAGCAGTTTACTGGGACAGGGGGCCTTATCACCCCTCCACTTT. Translated: CASSLLGQGALSPLHF.

There are a few counts of this clonotype. The chain is built from TRBV6-1 and TRBJ2-1, with 10 bases fitting TRBD2. The CDR3 consists of 19 residues. Per germline, CDR1 MNHNS and CDR2 SASEGT. V shed 3 bases and J 0 bases; nucleotides not matched to a gene: 11. The CDR3 DNA reads TGTGCCAGCAGTGATAGGGGACTAGCGCCCCAGAGCTCCTACAATGAGCAGTTCTTC. Translation gives CASSDRGLAPQSSYNEQFF.

The gene calls are TRBV6-1 and TRBJ2-3, with 8 nucleotides matching TRBD2. Unmatched junction bases numbered 19, after V lost 1 base and J lost 4 bases. Looked up from germline, CDR1 is MNHNS and CDR2 is SASEGT. The CDR3 loop spans 20 amino acids. The CDR3 DNA reads TGTGCCAGCAGTGAAGAAGTCGGGGGGGGGGCGTTCGGTAGCCCAGATACGCAGTATTTT. Protein sequence: CASSEEVGGGAFGSPDTQYF.

This clonotype has ten or more counts. The chain has TRBV2 and TRBJ2-7; weak D call: TRBD2 (5 bases). The CDR3 consists of 15 residues. Per the germline V gene, CDR1 is SNHLY and CDR2 is FYNNEI. Trimming cost V 6 bases and J 5 bases, with 20 bases left between them. CDR3 sequence reads: CASRKWTGKLDEQYF. The CDR3 DNA sequence: TGTGCCAGCAGGAAATGGACGGGGAAACTGGACGAGCAGTACTTC.

This clonotype showed up just once. The V and J genes are TRBV12-3 or TRBV12-4 and TRBJ2-7, with TRBD1 matching 7 bases. The CDR3 loop spans 15 amino acids. After removal of 5 bases from V and 2 bases from J, the junction contained 9 bases not matched to a gene. The CDR3 is CASSLSGTEAYEQYF. The CDR3 DNA reads TGTGCCAGCAGTCTTTCCGGGACAGAGGCCTACGAGCAGTACTTC.